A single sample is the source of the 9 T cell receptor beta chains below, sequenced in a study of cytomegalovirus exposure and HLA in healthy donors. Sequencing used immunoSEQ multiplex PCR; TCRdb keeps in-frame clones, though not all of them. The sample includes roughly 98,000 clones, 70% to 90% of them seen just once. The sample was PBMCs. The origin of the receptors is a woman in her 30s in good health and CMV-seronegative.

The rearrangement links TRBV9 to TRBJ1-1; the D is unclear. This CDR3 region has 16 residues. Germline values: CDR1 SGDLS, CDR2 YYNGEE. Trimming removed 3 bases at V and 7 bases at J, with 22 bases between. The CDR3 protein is CASSERIAGPKDEAFF. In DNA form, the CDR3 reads TGTGCCAGCAGCGAGAGAATTGCGGGCCCAAAGGATGAAGCTTTCTTT. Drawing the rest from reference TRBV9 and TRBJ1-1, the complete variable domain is DSGVTQTPKHLITATGQRVTLRCSPRSGDLSVYWYQQSLDQGLQFLIQYYNGEERAKGNILERFSAQQFPDLHSELNLSSLELGDSALYFCASSERIAGPKDEAFFGQGTRLTVV.

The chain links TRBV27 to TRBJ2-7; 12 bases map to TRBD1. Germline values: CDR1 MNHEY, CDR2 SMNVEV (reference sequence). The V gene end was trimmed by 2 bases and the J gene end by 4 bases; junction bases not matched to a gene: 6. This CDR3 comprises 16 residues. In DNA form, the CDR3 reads TGTGCCAGCAGTTTAGCCGGGACAGGGGGCCGGTACGAGCAGTACTTC. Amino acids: CASSLAGTGGRYEQYF.

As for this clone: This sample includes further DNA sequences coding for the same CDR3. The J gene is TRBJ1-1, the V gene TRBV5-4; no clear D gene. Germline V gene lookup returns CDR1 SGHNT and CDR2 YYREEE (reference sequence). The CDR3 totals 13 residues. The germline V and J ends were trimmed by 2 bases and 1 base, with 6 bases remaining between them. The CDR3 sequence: CASSLGGNTEAFF. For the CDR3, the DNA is TGTGCCAGCAGCTTAGGAGGGAACACTGAAGCTTTCTTT.

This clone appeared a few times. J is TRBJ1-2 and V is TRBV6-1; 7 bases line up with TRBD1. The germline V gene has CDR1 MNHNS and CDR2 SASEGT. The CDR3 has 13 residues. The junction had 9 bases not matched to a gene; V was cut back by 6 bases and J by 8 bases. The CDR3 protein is CASSPRQGLGYTF. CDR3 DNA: TGTGCCAGCAGCCCCAGACAGGGCCTAGGCTACACCTTC.

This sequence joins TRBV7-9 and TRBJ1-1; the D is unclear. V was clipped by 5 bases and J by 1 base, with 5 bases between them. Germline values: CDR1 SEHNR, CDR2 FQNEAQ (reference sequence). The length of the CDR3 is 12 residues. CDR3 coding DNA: TGTGCCAGCAGCCCAGAGAACACTGAAGCTTTCTTT. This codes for CASSPENTEAFF. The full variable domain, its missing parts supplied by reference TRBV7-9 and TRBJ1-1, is DTGVSQNPRHKITKRGQNVTFRCDPISEHNRLYWYRQTLGQGPEFLTYFQNEAQLEKSRLLSDRFSAERPKGSFSTLEIQRTEQGDSAMYLCASSPENTEAFFGQGTRLTVV.

The CDR3 nucleotides are TGCAGCGTTGTTCTCCTTTTACTCACAGATACGCAGTATTTT. This encodes CSVVLLLLTDTQYF. This chain connects TRBV29-1 to TRBJ2-3; the D is unclear. Deletions cut 4 bases from V and 2 bases from J, with 13 bases between. The CDR3 is 14 amino acids. The germline V gene has CDR1 SQVTM and CDR2 ANQGSEA.

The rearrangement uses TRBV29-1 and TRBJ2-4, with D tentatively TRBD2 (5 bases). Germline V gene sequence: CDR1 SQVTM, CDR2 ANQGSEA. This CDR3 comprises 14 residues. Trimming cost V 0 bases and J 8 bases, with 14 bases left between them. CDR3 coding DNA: TGCAGCGTTGAAGATCGAGGGAATGTCGACATTCAGTACTTC. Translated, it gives CSVEDRGNVDIQYF.

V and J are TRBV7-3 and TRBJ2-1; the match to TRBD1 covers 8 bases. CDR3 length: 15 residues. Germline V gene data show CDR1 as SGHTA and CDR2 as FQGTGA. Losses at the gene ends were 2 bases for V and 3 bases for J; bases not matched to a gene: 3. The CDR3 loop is CASSLQTGGYNEQFF. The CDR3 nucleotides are TGTGCCAGCAGCTTACAAACAGGGGGCTACAATGAGCAGTTCTTC.

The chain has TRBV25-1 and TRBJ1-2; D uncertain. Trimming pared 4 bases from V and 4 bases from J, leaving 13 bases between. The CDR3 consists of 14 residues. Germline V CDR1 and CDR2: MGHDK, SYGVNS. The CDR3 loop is CASSAPGRGYGYTF. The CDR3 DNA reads TGTGCCAGCAGTGCCCCAGGCCGGGGCTATGGCTACACCTTC.